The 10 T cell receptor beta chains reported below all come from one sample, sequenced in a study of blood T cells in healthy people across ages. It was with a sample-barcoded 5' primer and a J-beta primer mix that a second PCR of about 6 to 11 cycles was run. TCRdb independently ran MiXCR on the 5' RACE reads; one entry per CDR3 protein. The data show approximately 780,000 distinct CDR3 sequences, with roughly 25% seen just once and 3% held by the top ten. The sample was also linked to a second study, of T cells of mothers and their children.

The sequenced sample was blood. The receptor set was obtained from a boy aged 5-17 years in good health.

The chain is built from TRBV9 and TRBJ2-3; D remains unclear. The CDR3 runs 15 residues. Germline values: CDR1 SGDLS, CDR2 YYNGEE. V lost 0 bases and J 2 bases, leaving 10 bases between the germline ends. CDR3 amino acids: CASSVAAHPTDTQYF. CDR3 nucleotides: TGTGCCAGCAGCGTAGCCGCTCATCCCACAGATACGCAGTATTTT.

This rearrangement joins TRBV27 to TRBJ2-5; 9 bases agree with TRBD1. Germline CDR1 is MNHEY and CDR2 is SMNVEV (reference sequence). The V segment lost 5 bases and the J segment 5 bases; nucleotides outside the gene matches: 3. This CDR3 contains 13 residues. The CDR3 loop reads CASSQQGAETQYF. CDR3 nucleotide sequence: TGTGCCAGCAGTCAACAGGGGGCGGAGACCCAGTACTTC.

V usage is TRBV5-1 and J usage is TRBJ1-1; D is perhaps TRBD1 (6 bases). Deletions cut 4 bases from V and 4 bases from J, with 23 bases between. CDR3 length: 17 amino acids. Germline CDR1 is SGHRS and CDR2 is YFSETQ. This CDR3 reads CASSTTPGQPGSTEAFF. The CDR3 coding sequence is TGCGCCAGCAGCACAACCCCGGGACAACCGGGATCCACTGAAGCTTTCTTT.

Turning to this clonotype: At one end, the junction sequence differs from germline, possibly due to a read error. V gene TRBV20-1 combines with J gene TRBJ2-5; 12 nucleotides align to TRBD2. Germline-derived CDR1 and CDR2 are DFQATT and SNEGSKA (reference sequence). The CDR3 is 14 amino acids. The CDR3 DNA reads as TGCAGTACTAGGCTAGCGGGGGGGCGAGAGACCCAGTACTTC. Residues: CSTRLAGGRETQYF.

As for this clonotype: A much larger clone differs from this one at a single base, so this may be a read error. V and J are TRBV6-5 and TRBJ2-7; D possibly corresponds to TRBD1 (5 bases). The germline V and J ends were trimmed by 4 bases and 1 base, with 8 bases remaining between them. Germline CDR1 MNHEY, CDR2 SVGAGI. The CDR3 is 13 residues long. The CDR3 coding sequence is TGTGCCAGCAGTTCGACAGAATCCTACGAGCAGTACTTC. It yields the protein CASSSTESYEQYF.

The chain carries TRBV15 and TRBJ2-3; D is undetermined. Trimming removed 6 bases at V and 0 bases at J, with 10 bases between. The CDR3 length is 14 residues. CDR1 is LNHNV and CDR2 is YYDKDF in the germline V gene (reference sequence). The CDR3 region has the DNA TGTGCCACCAGGAATGGCGGAAGCACAGATACGCAGTATTTT. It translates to CATRNGGSTDTQYF.

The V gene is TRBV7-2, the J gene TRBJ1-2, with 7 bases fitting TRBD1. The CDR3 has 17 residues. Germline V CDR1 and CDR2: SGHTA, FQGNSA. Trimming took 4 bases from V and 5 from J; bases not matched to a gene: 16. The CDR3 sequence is CASSSRDRRSFLYGYTF. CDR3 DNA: TGTGCCAGCAGCTCCCGGGACAGACGAAGCTTCTTATATGGCTACACCTTC.

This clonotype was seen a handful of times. The CDR3 nucleotides are TGTGCCAGCTCACCCGAACAGGGCTGGGAGACCCAGTACTTC. Residues: CASSPEQGWETQYF. The V and J genes are TRBV18 and TRBJ2-5; maybe TRBD1 (6 bases). Trimming took 3 bases from V and 5 from J, leaving 13 bases between them. The germline gives CDR1 KGHSH, CDR2 LQKENI. CDR3 length: 14 amino acids. Together with reference TRBV18 and TRBJ2-5, the CDR3 gives the full variable domain: NAGVMQNPRHLVRRRGQEARLRCSPMKGHSHVYWYRQLPEEGLKFMVYLQKENIIDESGMPKERFSAEFPKEGPSILRIQQVVRGDSAAYFCASSPEQGWETQYFGPGTRLLVL.

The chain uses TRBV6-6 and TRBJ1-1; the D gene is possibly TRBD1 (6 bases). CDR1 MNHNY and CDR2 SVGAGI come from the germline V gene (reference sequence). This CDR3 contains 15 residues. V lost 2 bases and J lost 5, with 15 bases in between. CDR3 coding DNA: TGTGCCAGCAGTTACACCGGGGGCGCTCGGACTGAAGCTTTCTTT. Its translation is CASSYTGGARTEAFF.

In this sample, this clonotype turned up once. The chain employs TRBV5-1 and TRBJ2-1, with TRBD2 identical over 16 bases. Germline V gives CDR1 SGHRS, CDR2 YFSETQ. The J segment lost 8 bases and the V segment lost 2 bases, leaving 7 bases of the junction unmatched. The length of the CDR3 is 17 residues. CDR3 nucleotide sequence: TGCGCCAGCAGCTTTGGGACTAGCGGGGGGGCTGGCTATGAGCAGTTCTTC. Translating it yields CASSFGTSGGAGYEQFF.